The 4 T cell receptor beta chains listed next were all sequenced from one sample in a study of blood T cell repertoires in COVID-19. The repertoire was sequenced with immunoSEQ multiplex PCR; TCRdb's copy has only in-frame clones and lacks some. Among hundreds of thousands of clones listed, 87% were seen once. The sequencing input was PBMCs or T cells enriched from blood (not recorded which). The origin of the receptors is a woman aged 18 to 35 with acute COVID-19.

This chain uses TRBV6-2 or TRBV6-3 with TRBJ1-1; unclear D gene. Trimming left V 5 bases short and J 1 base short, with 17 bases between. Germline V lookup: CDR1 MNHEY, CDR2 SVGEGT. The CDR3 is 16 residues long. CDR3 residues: CASSIINSPSNTEAFF. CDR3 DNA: TGTGCCAGCAGTATCATTAACAGTCCATCGAACACTGAAGCTTTCTTT.

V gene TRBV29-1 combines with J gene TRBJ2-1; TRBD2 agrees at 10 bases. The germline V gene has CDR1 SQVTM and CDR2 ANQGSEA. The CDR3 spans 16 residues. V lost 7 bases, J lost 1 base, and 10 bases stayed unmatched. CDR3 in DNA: TGCAGCGCAGTACCCGGACTAGCGGTGTCCTACAATGAGCAGTTCTTC. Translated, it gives CSAVPGLAVSYNEQFF.

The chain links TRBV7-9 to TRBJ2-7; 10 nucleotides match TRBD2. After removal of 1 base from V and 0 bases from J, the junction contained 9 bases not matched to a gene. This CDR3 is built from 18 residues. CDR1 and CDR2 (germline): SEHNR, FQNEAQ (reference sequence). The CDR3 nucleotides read TGTGCCAGCAGCTTAGGTCTAGCGGGAGCCAGGAGCTCCTACGAGCAGTACTTC. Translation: CASSLGLAGARSSYEQYF.

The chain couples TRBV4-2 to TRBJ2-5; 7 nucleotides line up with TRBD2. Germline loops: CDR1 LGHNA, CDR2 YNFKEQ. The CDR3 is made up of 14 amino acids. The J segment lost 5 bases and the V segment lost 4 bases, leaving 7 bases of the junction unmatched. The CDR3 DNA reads TGTGCCAGCAGCCTATCCGACGGGGGGGAGACCCAGTACTTC. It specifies CASSLSDGGETQYF.